These 26 T cell receptor beta chains originate from one sample sequenced in a study of radiation and T cells in renal cell carcinoma. Sample time point: blood 4 weeks post-SBRT, at nephrectomy. Treatment noted: 15 Gy SBRT to primary tumor, nephrectomy 4 weeks later. Here immunoSEQ multiplex PCR was the method, and the copy in TCRdb shows in-frame clones only, minus some. The table has over 85,000 clones, approximately 86% seen once. Sequences were derived from blood, sampled from a patient whose treatment included radiotherapy and nephrectomy. The receptors originated from a man aged 50 to 60 with renal cell carcinoma.

The genes are TRBV6-5 and TRBJ2-7; D is possibly TRBD1 or TRBD2 (6 bases each). Per the germline V gene, CDR1 is MNHEY and CDR2 is SVGAGI. The CDR3 has 14 residues. The V end was cut by 2 bases, the J end by 2 bases, with 10 bases between. The CDR3, as DNA: TGTGCCAGCAGTTACCCGGGGGACACCTACGAGCAGTACTTC. It encodes CASSYPGDTYEQYF.

This chain connects TRBV6-5 to TRBJ2-1; D gene ambiguous. This CDR3 has 12 amino acids. Germline lookup yields CDR1 MNHEY and CDR2 SVGAGI. V lost 6 bases and J lost 9, with 12 bases in between. CDR3 sequence: CASSYNDGEQFF. As DNA, the CDR3 is TGTGCCAGCAGCTACAATGATGGTGAGCAGTTCTTC.

V is TRBV5-6 and J is TRBJ2-5; TRBD2 aligns across 7 bases. With V trimmed by 4 bases and J by 0 bases, 6 bases remained unmatched. From germline, CDR1 is SGHDT and CDR2 YYEEEE. CDR3 length: 15 amino acids. The CDR3 spells CASSRTSVDQETQYF. The CDR3, as DNA: TGTGCCAGCAGCCGTACTAGCGTAGACCAAGAGACCCAGTACTTC.

The J gene is TRBJ1-1, the V gene TRBV20-1; the D is unclear. Germline values: CDR1 DFQATT, CDR2 SNEGSKA (reference sequence). The CDR3 loop spans 11 amino acids. Trimming removed 5 bases at V and 0 bases at J, with 4 bases between. CDR3 sequence reads: CSAFLNTEAFF. The CDR3 bases are TGCAGTGCTTTCTTGAACACTGAAGCTTTCTTT.

The chain combines TRBV10-3 with TRBJ2-3; 8 bases agree with TRBD1. CDR3 length equals 14 residues. Germline V lookup: CDR1 ENHRY, CDR2 SYGVKD. Trimming at V came to 6 bases and at J to 5 bases, leaving 7 bases not matched to a gene. The chain's CDR3 is CAISSTGGGDTQYF. The CDR3 region has the DNA TGTGCCATCAGCTCAACAGGGGGAGGAGATACGCAGTATTTT.

This clone showed up just once. The V and J genes are TRBV5-1 and TRBJ2-7; 11 nucleotides line up with TRBD2. The CDR3 consists of 15 residues. V dropped 0 bases and J dropped 5; count of bases not matched to a gene: 4. The germline V gene has CDR1 SGHRS and CDR2 YFSETQ. The CDR3 nucleotides read TGCGCCAGCAGCTTGGTAGCGGGAGGGGGCAACGAGCAGTACTTC. This translates into CASSLVAGGGNEQYF.

The J gene is TRBJ1-2, the V gene TRBV7-9; 9 bases are a match to TRBD1. This CDR3 has 14 amino acids. The germline V gene has CDR1 SEHNR and CDR2 FQNEAQ (reference sequence). After removal of 5 bases from V and 8 bases from J, the junction contained 9 bases not matched to a gene. The DNA of the CDR3 is TGTGCCAGCAGCATACCAACAGGGGGCCGGGGCTACACCTTC. Its protein product is CASSIPTGGRGYTF.

The V and J genes are TRBV7-9 and TRBJ2-3; weak D call: TRBD2 (5 bases). Trimming left V 1 base short and J 1 base short, with 6 bases between. The germline V gene encodes CDR1 SEHNR and CDR2 FQNEAQ (reference sequence). The CDR3 loop spans 14 amino acids. CDR3 amino acids: CASSLEAGTDTQYF. For the CDR3, the DNA is TGTGCCAGCAGCTTAGAAGCGGGCACAGATACGCAGTATTTT.

In this sample, this clone turned up once. The genes are TRBV14 and TRBJ1-4; D perhaps matches TRBD1 (5 bases). The CDR3 runs 15 residues. Trimming took 4 bases from V and 8 from J, leaving 17 bases between them. The germline V gene has CDR1 SGHDN and CDR2 FVKESK. The CDR3 coding sequence is TGTGCCAGCAGCCCCCGGGCCCAACGGGGGGAAAAACTGTTTTTT. It specifies CASSPRAQRGEKLFF.

The CDR3 sequence is CASSYASGGRETQYF. Here the CDR3 DNA reads TGTGCCAGCAGTTACGCATCGGGGGGCCGGGAGACCCAGTACTTC. The rearrangement links TRBV6-5 to TRBJ2-5; possibly TRBD2 for D (7 bases). This CDR3 spans 15 amino acids. Per germline, CDR1 MNHEY and CDR2 SVGAGI. Trimming left V 2 bases short and J 5 bases short, with 15 bases between.

V usage is TRBV10-1 and J usage is TRBJ2-7, with TRBD2 matching 9 bases. Unmatched junction bases numbered 4, after V lost 2 bases and J lost 2 bases. Germline V gives CDR1 WNHNN, CDR2 SYGVQD (reference sequence). CDR3 size: 15 residues. The CDR3 sequence is CASSEASGTPYEQYF. The CDR3 DNA follows: TGCGCCAGCAGTGAGGCTAGCGGGACCCCCTACGAGCAGTACTTC.

The chain carries TRBV7-3 and TRBJ1-2; 9 bases align to TRBD1. Per the germline V gene, CDR1 is SGHTA and CDR2 is FQGTGA. The CDR3 extends over 13 amino acids. Trimming at V came to 3 bases and at J to 6 bases, leaving 2 bases not matched to a gene. CDR3 nucleotide sequence: TGTGCCAGCAGCTTGGGACAGGGTAATGGCTACACCTTC. It specifies CASSLGQGNGYTF.

This clone has just one count. The chain joins TRBV19 to TRBJ2-7; 11 bases fit TRBD1. This CDR3 comprises 14 residues. V shed 5 bases and J 4 bases; nucleotides not matched to a gene: 4. Germline V gene data show CDR1 as LNHDA and CDR2 as SQIVND (reference sequence). The CDR3 spells CASSRTGGAYEQYF. CDR3 sequence (DNA): TGTGCCAGTAGTCGGACAGGGGGCGCGTACGAGCAGTACTTC.

The V gene is TRBV28, the J gene TRBJ2-2; D not resolved. The CDR3 is 13 residues long. Germline-derived CDR1 and CDR2 are MDHEN and SYDVKM. V was cut by 11 bases and J by 1 base, with 11 bases left in between. The CDR3 region is CAAEGENTGELFF. In nucleotides, the CDR3 is TGTGCCGCCGAAGGTGAGAACACCGGGGAGCTGTTTTTT.

The chain uses TRBV10-2 and TRBJ2-1; 9 positions match TRBD2. This CDR3 contains 15 residues. Germline CDR1 reads WSHSY; CDR2 reads SAAADI. With 1 base clipped from V and 9 bases from J, the junction kept 7 bases outside the gene matches. In DNA form, the CDR3 reads TGCGCCAGCAGTGAGTTAGCGGGAGAGGGAGGTGAGCAGTTCTTC. It specifies CASSELAGEGGEQFF.

This chain joins TRBV28 and TRBJ2-7; tentatively, D is TRBD1 (5 bases). The length of the CDR3 is 13 residues. The V end lost 2 bases, the J end lost 6 bases, and 11 bases lay between the germline ends. Germline-derived CDR1 and CDR2 are MDHEN and SYDVKM. The CDR3, as DNA: TGTGCCAGCAGTTTAGACAGTTACTCCGAGCAGTACTTC. Its translation is CASSLDSYSEQYF.

This clone was observed at least ten times. Other DNA variants within this sample encode the same CDR3. The chain carries TRBV9 and TRBJ1-1, with 10 bases aligning to TRBD1. Germline V lookup: CDR1 SGDLS, CDR2 YYNGEE. V shed 3 bases, J shed 1 base, and the junction held 6 bases outside the gene matches. The CDR3 runs to 16 residues. CDR3 region: CASSARDRGPNTEAFF. The CDR3 region has the DNA TGTGCCAGCAGCGCCCGGGACAGGGGACCGAACACTGAAGCTTTCTTT.

V and J are TRBV10-2 and TRBJ2-7; D gene unclear. CDR1 WSHSY and CDR2 SAAADI come from the germline V gene. V was clipped by 3 bases and J by 2 bases, with 11 bases between them. The CDR3 loop spans 14 amino acids. CDR3 protein: CASSEWVSAYEQYF. CDR3 sequence (DNA): TGCGCCAGCAGTGAATGGGTTTCGGCCTACGAGCAGTACTTC.

The CDR3 coding sequence is TGTGCCAGCAGCTTCTCGAGTGGCGGGAGGTCCGAGGCCCAGTACTTC. This encodes CASSFSSGGRSEAQYF. J is TRBJ2-5 and V is TRBV9; 8 positions agree with TRBD2. The germline V gene has CDR1 SGDLS and CDR2 YYNGEE. J was trimmed by 9 bases and V by 4 bases; bases with no gene match: 17. This CDR3 region has 16 residues.

This sequence joins TRBV7-9 and TRBJ1-6; D gene unclear. Per germline, CDR1 SEHNR and CDR2 FQNEAQ (reference sequence). This CDR3 has 15 amino acids. V was cut by 1 base and J by 0 bases, with 4 bases left in between. The CDR3 spells CASSLGSSYNSPLHF. CDR3 coding DNA: TGTGCCAGCAGCTTAGGGAGCTCCTATAATTCACCCCTCCACTTT.

The J gene is TRBJ1-2, the V gene TRBV7-9; weak D call: TRBD1 (6 bases). The CDR3 runs 14 residues. Trimming removed 5 bases from V and 8 bases from J, with 18 bases in between. Germline V gives CDR1 SEHNR, CDR2 FQNEAQ (reference sequence). This CDR3 reads CASSPNHREGGYTF. DNA of the CDR3: TGTGCCAGCAGCCCCAACCACAGGGAGGGAGGCTACACCTTC.

The rearrangement uses TRBV4-2 and TRBJ2-3; D not resolved. There are 12 residues in the CDR3. The V gene lost 2 bases and the J gene lost 7 bases, with 7 bases spanning the gap. Germline loops: CDR1 LGHNA, CDR2 YNFKEQ. The DNA of the CDR3 is TGTGCCAGCAGCCAATCGGAGAATACGCAGTATTTT. Translation: CASSQSENTQYF.

The J gene is TRBJ1-2, the V gene TRBV5-1, with TRBD1 as a possible D gene (6 bases). CDR3 length equals 16 residues. CDR1 is SGHRS, CDR2 YFSETQ, per germline. Trimming took 3 bases from V and 4 from J, leaving 19 bases between them. The CDR3 nucleotides are TGCGCCAGCAGCTCCAACGCGGGGGACATGGGCTATGGCTACACCTTC. This encodes CASSSNAGDMGYGYTF. The whole variable domain, remainder taken from reference TRBV5-1 and TRBJ1-2, is KAGVTQTPRYLIKTRGQQVTLSCSPISGHRSVSWYQQTPGQGLQFLFEYFSETQRNKGNFPGRFSGRQFSNSRSEMNVSTLELGDSALYLCASSSNAGDMGYGYTFGSGTRLTVV.

The V call is TRBV2, the J call TRBJ1-2, with 8 bases fitting TRBD1. CDR3 size: 14 residues. CDR1 and CDR2 from the germline V gene are SNHLY and FYNNEI. The ends lost 10 bases at V and 6 bases at J; junction bases unmatched: 13. The CDR3 coding sequence is TGTGCCATCTTAGGACAGGGAGGCGCGAATGGCTACACCTTC. This sequence encodes CAILGQGGANGYTF.

The chain links TRBV19 to TRBJ2-5; 10 bases agree with TRBD1. This CDR3 contains 14 residues. Germline loops: CDR1 LNHDA, CDR2 SQIVND (reference sequence). V dropped 10 bases and J dropped 0; count of bases not matched to a gene: 5. CDR3 sequence reads: CATGTGVYQETQYF. CDR3 bases: TGTGCCACCGGGACAGGGGTATACCAAGAGACCCAGTACTTC.

This clone was seen only a few times. The chain joins TRBV5-1 to TRBJ2-3; D gene ambiguous. The CDR3 is 14 amino acids. Germline V gene data show CDR1 as SGHRS and CDR2 as YFSETQ. Trimming cost V 0 bases and J 6 bases, with 11 bases left between them. As DNA, the CDR3 is TGCGCCAGCAGCTTGGACGGTTCGTCGGATACGCAGTATTTT. Amino acid sequence: CASSLDGSSDTQYF.